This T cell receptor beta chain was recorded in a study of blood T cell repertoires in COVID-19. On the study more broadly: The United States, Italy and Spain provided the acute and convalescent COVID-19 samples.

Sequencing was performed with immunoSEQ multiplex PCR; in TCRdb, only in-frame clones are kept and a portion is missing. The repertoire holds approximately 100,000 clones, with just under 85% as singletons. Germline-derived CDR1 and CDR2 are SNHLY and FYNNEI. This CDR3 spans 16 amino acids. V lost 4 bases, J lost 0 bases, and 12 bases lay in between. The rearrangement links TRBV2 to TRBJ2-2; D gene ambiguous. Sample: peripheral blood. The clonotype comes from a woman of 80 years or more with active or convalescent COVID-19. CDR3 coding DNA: TGTGCCAGCAGTGGGTCCTACAGATCGAACACCGGGGAGCTGTTTTTT. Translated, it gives CASSGSYRSNTGELFF.